This TCR beta chain stems from a study of T-cell reconstitution after alpha-beta-depleted transplantation in children. Whole-study results and caveats: It was reported that alpha-beta T cells came from several hundred expanded graft clones (about two months after transplant). Fresh T-cell production supplied most of the T-cell counts and diversity seen one year after transplant. Surviving recipient T cells and thymic progenitors underlay high day-60 TCRbeta diversity in some patients.

Preparation of the TCRbeta library used unique molecular identifiers. TCRdb called the PCR reads again in MiXCR, with one record for every CDR3 protein. Among over 400,000 distinct CDR3 sequences listed, around two fifths were seen once. V was cut by 4 bases and J by 2 bases, with 21 bases left in between. The CDR3 extends over 17 amino acids. The germline V gene encodes CDR1 SGHRS and CDR2 YFSETQ. This clonotype appeared many times. Its specificity is not known. The V gene is TRBV5-1, the J gene TRBJ1-2; the D gene is possibly TRBD1 (6 bases). This clonotype was obtained from a girl under 10 years old with aplastic anemia, due to receive a stem cell transplant. This sample comprised PBMCs, obtained before TCRalphabeta/CD19-depleted stem cell transplant. The CDR3 spells CASSLMTGTWKNYGYTF. CDR3 nucleotides: TGCGCCAGCAGCCTCATGACAGGAACCTGGAAAAACTATGGCTACACCTTC.